The text below deals with one T cell receptor beta chain. Genomic DNA per cell subset filled all wells of several immunoSEQ plates. Sequencing was performed with immunoSEQ multiplex PCR; in TCRdb, only in-frame clones are kept and a portion is missing. The sample carries about 2 million clones, roughly 95% recorded once. The sample is drawn from a study of shared clonotypes between healthy human individuals. Germline assignment: CDR1 MRHNA and CDR2 SNTAGT. V shed 2 bases and J 4 bases; nucleotides not matched to a gene: 9. This CDR3 comprises 16 residues. The chain is built from TRBV6-4 and TRBJ1-2, with 8 nucleotides matching TRBD1. The source material was naive CD4+ T cells sorted from blood. Subset given: CD45RA+ positively selected. The clonotype was recovered from a man between 18 and 29 years old in good health. CDR3 amino acids: CASSDRRAGGFYGYTF. The CDR3 DNA is TGTGCCAGCAGTGACCGCCGAGCAGGGGGCTTCTATGGCTACACCTTC.